These 30 T cell receptor beta chains originate from one sample sequenced in a study of cytotoxic CD8 clonotypes in ibrutinib-treated CLL. Clones were read by immunoSEQ multiplex PCR, and TCRdb kept only the in-frame ones, dropping some. The data hold fewer than 200,000 clones, with 70% to 85% observed a single time. This sample comprised PBMCs, obtained after 24 months of ibrutinib treatment. Receptors originate from a human donor with chronic lymphocytic leukemia.

CDR3 protein: CASSLAPAGDHEQYF. CDR3 nucleotides: TGCGCCAGCAGCTTGGCCCCAGCGGGGGACCACGAGCAGTACTTC. The rearrangement joins TRBV5-1 to TRBJ2-7; 8 positions agree with TRBD2. CDR3 length: 15 residues. Germline CDR1 and CDR2: SGHRS and YFSETQ. J lost 5 bases, V lost 0 bases, and 7 bases had no gene match. Full variable domain (missing parts from reference TRBV5-1 and TRBJ2-7): KAGVTQTPRYLIKTRGQQVTLSCSPISGHRSVSWYQQTPGQGLQFLFEYFSETQRNKGNFPGRFSGRQFSNSRSEMNVSTLELGDSALYLCASSLAPAGDHEQYFGPGTRLTVT.

The CDR3 DNA reads as TGTGCCAGCAGCCCGGGATCACAACGTGGCTACACCTTC. This encodes CASSPGSQRGYTF. The chain combines TRBV5-4 with TRBJ1-2; D not resolved. The CDR3 is made up of 13 amino acids. The germline V and J ends were trimmed by 4 bases and 7 bases, with 14 bases remaining between them. Germline assignment: CDR1 SGHNT and CDR2 YYREEE (reference sequence).

V and J are TRBV19 and TRBJ1-1; 7 bases match TRBD1. Per the germline V gene, CDR1 is LNHDA and CDR2 is SQIVND (reference sequence). The CDR3 is 15 amino acids. J gave up 5 bases and V 3 bases, and 9 bases lay outside the gene matches. The CDR3 reads CASSMGQGGKTEAFF. CDR3 DNA: TGTGCCAGTAGTATGGGGCAGGGGGGGAAAACTGAAGCTTTCTTT.

The chain carries TRBV6-4 and TRBJ1-1; D gene ambiguous. Germline CDR1 reads MRHNA; CDR2 reads SNTAGT. There are 14 residues in the CDR3. Trimming shortened V by 6 bases and J by 4 bases, and 15 bases separated the two germline ends. The CDR3, as DNA: TGTGCCAGCAGCGCCCGATTGGATAGCACTGAAGCTTTCTTT. Translation: CASSARLDSTEAFF.

The CDR3 loop reads CASSEAVVTGGNSPLHF. CDR3 bases: TGTGCCAGCAGTGAAGCAGTGGTAACAGGGGGTAATTCACCCCTCCACTTT. This chain joins TRBV2 and TRBJ1-6; 8 bases align to TRBD1. Germline V lookup: CDR1 SNHLY, CDR2 FYNNEI. The junction had 7 bases not matched to a gene; V was cut back by 0 bases and J by 6 bases. The CDR3 runs 17 residues. The variable domain in full, with the rest retrieved from reference TRBV2 and TRBJ1-6, is EPEVTQTPSHQVTQMGQEVILRCVPISNHLYFYWYRQILGQKVEFLVSFYNNEISEKSEIFDDQFSVERPDGSNFTLKIRSTKLEDSAMYFCASSEAVVTGGNSPLHFGNGTRLTVT.

This clone was recorded a few times. The chain links TRBV29-1 to TRBJ1-2; possibly TRBD1 for D (5 bases). V lost 6 bases, J lost 8 bases, and 13 bases lay in between. The CDR3 extends over 11 amino acids. Germline CDR1 and CDR2: SQVTM and ANQGSEA. As DNA, the CDR3 is TGCAGCGTGCAGGGTTACAACGGCTACACCTTC. It specifies CSVQGYNGYTF.

The chain joins TRBV7-9 to TRBJ2-1; tentative D call: TRBD2 (5 bases). There are 15 residues in the CDR3. V dropped 4 bases and J dropped 0 bases, with 10 bases sitting between them. Germline assignment: CDR1 SEHNR and CDR2 FQNEAQ (reference sequence). The CDR3 DNA reads TGTGCCAGCAGCTCCGGACTTGGCTCCTACAATGAGCAGTTCTTC. It codes for CASSSGLGSYNEQFF.

The chain uses TRBV10-2 and TRBJ2-2, with D maybe TRBD2 (5 bases). Germline loops: CDR1 WSHSY, CDR2 SAAADI. Trimming stripped 3 bases from V and 4 bases from J, with 9 bases between. The length of the CDR3 is 14 residues. The CDR3 reads CASSDSGITGELFF. The CDR3 DNA is TGCGCCAGCAGTGATTCCGGGATCACCGGGGAGCTGTTTTTT.

CDR3 residues: CASTFRQGSYNEQFF. The CDR3 bases are TGCGCCAGCACCTTTCGACAGGGATCCTACAATGAGCAGTTCTTC. The chain joins TRBV5-1 to TRBJ2-1; TRBD1 matches at 7 bases. The germline V gene has CDR1 SGHRS and CDR2 YFSETQ. V was pared by 6 bases and J by 1 base, with 7 bases of the junction left unmatched. The CDR3 length is 15 residues.

This chain joins TRBV5-6 and TRBJ1-2; the match to TRBD1 covers 8 bases. V was pared by 7 bases and J by 4 bases, with 3 bases of the junction left unmatched. The germline gives CDR1 SGHDT, CDR2 YYEEEE. The CDR3 is 12 amino acids. The CDR3 protein is CASADRVYGYTF. DNA for the CDR3: TGTGCCAGCGCGGACAGGGTCTATGGCTACACCTTC.

This clone has more than one count but fewer than ten. The rearrangement uses TRBV7-6 and TRBJ1-1; tentatively, D is TRBD1 (5 bases). From germline, CDR1 is SGHVS and CDR2 FNYEAQ. The V and J ends lost 5 bases and 0 bases respectively, with 16 bases between them. This CDR3 region has 16 residues. The CDR3 reads CASSPTGGIVNTEAFF. In DNA, the CDR3 is TGTGCCAGCAGCCCCACCGGGGGGATCGTGAACACTGAAGCTTTCTTT. The full variable domain, with the rest looked up from reference TRBV7-6 and TRBJ1-1, is GAGVSQSPRYKVTKRGQDVALRCDPISGHVSLYWYRQALGQGPEFLTYFNYEAQQDKSGLPNDRFSAERPEGSISTLTIQRTEQRDSAMYRCASSPTGGIVNTEAFFGQGTRLTVV.

This clone was counted only a few times. For the CDR3, the DNA is TGTGCCAGCAGTGAATGGCAGGGAAGGTTTGATGGCTACACCTTC. It specifies CASSEWQGRFDGYTF. This chain links TRBV6-1 with TRBJ1-2; D is perhaps TRBD1 (5 bases). Germline-derived CDR1 and CDR2 are MNHNS and SASEGT. This CDR3 is 15 amino acids long. Trimming stripped 2 bases from V and 6 bases from J, with 16 bases between.

V is TRBV7-3 and J is TRBJ2-7; no firm D call. The V and J ends lost 5 bases and 4 bases respectively, with 15 bases between them. Germline V CDR1 and CDR2: SGHTA, FQGTGA. The CDR3 is 14 residues long. This chain's CDR3 is CASSLVGFGYEQYF. The CDR3 DNA is TGTGCCAGCAGCCTCGTGGGGTTCGGGTACGAGCAGTACTTC. Complete variable domain (other parts from reference TRBV7-3 and TRBJ2-7): GAGVSQTPSNKVTEKGKYVELRCDPISGHTALYWYRQSLGQGPEFLIYFQGTGAADDSGLPNDRFFAVRPEGSVSTLKIQRTERGDSAVYLCASSLVGFGYEQYFGPGTRLTVT.

This chain links TRBV6-6 with TRBJ2-1, with D tentatively TRBD1 (5 bases). Germline assignment: CDR1 MNHNY and CDR2 SVGAGI (reference sequence). Between the trimmed V and J ends, which lost 7 bases and 0 bases, there was a span of 16 bases. This CDR3 is built from 16 residues. The CDR3 loop reads CASNYHPGNSYNEQFF. DNA of the CDR3: TGTGCCAGCAACTATCACCCAGGGAACTCCTACAATGAGCAGTTCTTC.

The CDR3 here is CASSSTARSSYNEQFF. The CDR3, as DNA: TGTGCCAGCAGCTCGACTGCCCGGTCCTCCTACAATGAGCAGTTCTTC. V is TRBV5-6 and J is TRBJ2-1; D is unclear. CDR1 and CDR2 (germline): SGHDT, YYEEEE. The V gene lost 3 bases and the J gene lost 0 bases, with 13 bases spanning the gap. The CDR3 is 16 amino acids. Filled out from reference TRBV5-6 and TRBJ2-1, the complete variable domain reads DAGVTQSPTHLIKTRGQQVTLRCSPKSGHDTVSWYQQALGQGPQFIFQYYEEEERQRGNFPDRFSGHQFPNYSSELNVNALLLGDSALYLCASSSTARSSYNEQFFGPGTRLTVL.

The chain carries TRBV9 and TRBJ2-7; 9 bases match TRBD1. Germline V lookup: CDR1 SGDLS, CDR2 YYNGEE. Losses at the gene ends were 4 bases for V and 3 bases for J; bases not matched to a gene: 8. This CDR3 spans 15 amino acids. This CDR3 is CASSIRDRDDYEQYF. The CDR3 DNA is TGTGCCAGCAGCATCCGGGACAGGGACGACTACGAGCAGTACTTC.

This clone appeared many times. The chain recombines TRBV27 with TRBJ1-1; perhaps TRBD1 as D (5 bases). Germline assignment: CDR1 MNHEY and CDR2 SMNVEV (reference sequence). Deletions cut 1 base from V and 3 bases from J, with 12 bases between. The CDR3 is 15 residues long. The DNA of the CDR3 is TGTGCCAGCAGTTTATGGGGCTCCTGGGACACTGAAGCTTTCTTT. Translated, it gives CASSLWGSWDTEAFF.

The genes are TRBV7-3 and TRBJ2-1, with 14 bases identical to TRBD2. Germline V lookup: CDR1 SGHTA, CDR2 FQGTGA. The CDR3 contains 16 residues. The V and J ends lost 1 base and 6 bases, in that order; junction bases with no gene match: 2. The CDR3 coding sequence is TGTGCCAGCAGCTTAAAGACTAGCGGGAGGGCCAATGAGCAGTTCTTC. It is translated as CASSLKTSGRANEQFF. The whole variable domain, remainder taken from reference TRBV7-3 and TRBJ2-1, is GAGVSQTPSNKVTEKGKYVELRCDPISGHTALYWYRQSLGQGPEFLIYFQGTGAADDSGLPNDRFFAVRPEGSVSTLKIQRTERGDSAVYLCASSLKTSGRANEQFFGPGTRLTVL.

J is TRBJ2-7 and V is TRBV15; D is unresolved. This CDR3 comprises 12 residues. Germline CDR1 and CDR2: LNHNV and YYDKDF (reference sequence). V dropped 2 bases and J dropped 5 bases, with 7 bases sitting between them. The CDR3 loop reads CATSRIGDEQYF. CDR3 nucleotide sequence: TGTGCCACCAGCAGAATAGGTGACGAGCAGTACTTC.

This clone was found a few times. The chain is built from TRBV2 and TRBJ2-5; 7 bases are shared with TRBD1. The germline gives CDR1 SNHLY, CDR2 FYNNEI. CDR3 length: 15 residues. The junction had 7 bases not matched to a gene; V was cut back by 4 bases and J by 2 bases. CDR3: CASSGEQGRQETQYF. The CDR3 DNA follows: TGTGCCAGCAGTGGAGAACAGGGGCGTCAAGAGACCCAGTACTTC.

The count of this clone is one. V gene TRBV19 combines with J gene TRBJ1-4; D is uncertain. V was clipped by 3 bases and J by 0 bases, with 5 bases between them. Germline V gene sequence: CDR1 LNHDA, CDR2 SQIVND (reference sequence). The CDR3 loop spans 14 amino acids. CDR3 nucleotides: TGTGCCAGTAGTATCATGACAACTAATGAAAAACTGTTTTTT. It encodes CASSIMTTNEKLFF.

The V and J genes are TRBV4-2 and TRBJ1-2; 9 positions agree with TRBD1. The germline V gene has CDR1 LGHNA and CDR2 YNFKEQ. The CDR3 totals 15 residues. V dropped 1 base and J dropped 8; count of bases not matched to a gene: 8. The CDR3 sequence: CASSQVETGGWGYTF. In DNA form, the CDR3 reads TGTGCCAGCAGCCAAGTGGAGACAGGGGGATGGGGCTACACCTTC.

The chain combines TRBV4-1 with TRBJ1-5; maybe TRBD1 (5 bases). The CDR3 is 15 amino acids. Looked up from germline, CDR1 is MGHRA and CDR2 is YSYEKL. The ends were cut back, 0 bases at V and 0 bases at J, with 6 bases in the middle. As DNA, the CDR3 is TGCGCCAGCAGCCAAGAAGGGGCTAGCAATCAGCCCCAGCATTTT. Translating gives CASSQEGASNQPQHF.

The genes are TRBV29-1 and TRBJ2-1, with D tentatively TRBD1 (5 bases). From germline, CDR1 is SQVTM and CDR2 ANQGSEA. Trimming took off 0 bases at V and 0 bases at J, with 12 bases between the two ends. CDR3 length: 16 amino acids. CDR3 sequence reads: CSVEDGFTGSYNEQFF. The CDR3, as DNA: TGCAGCGTTGAAGATGGGTTTACAGGCTCCTACAATGAGCAGTTCTTC.

This clone was seen a few times. The DNA for the CDR3 is TGCGCCAGCAGCCAAGAGACAGCAACTAATGAAAAACTGTTTTTT. As protein: CASSQETATNEKLFF. The V and J genes are TRBV4-3 and TRBJ1-4; D is perhaps TRBD1 (5 bases). The ends were cut back, 0 bases at V and 0 bases at J, with 5 bases in the middle. Germline assignment: CDR1 LGHNA and CDR2 YSLEER. CDR3 size: 15 residues.

The rearrangement joins TRBV6-5 to TRBJ2-2, with 7 bases matching TRBD2. Germline trimming cut 2 bases from V and 2 bases from J; bases unmatched to any gene: 2. This CDR3 region has 15 residues. Germline V gene lookup returns CDR1 MNHEY and CDR2 SVGAGI. The CDR3 DNA follows: TGTGCCAGCAGTTACCAGCGGGGTAACACCGGGGAGCTGTTTTTT. Translated: CASSYQRGNTGELFF.

V and J are TRBV28 and TRBJ1-2, with D unclear. With 11 bases removed from V and 0 bases from J, the gap between germline ends came to 10 bases. Germline loops: CDR1 MDHEN, CDR2 SYDVKM. The CDR3 runs to 12 residues. The CDR3 DNA sequence: TGTGCCCTCTCTTCTACTAACTATGGCTACACCTTC. It encodes CALSSTNYGYTF.

The rearrangement joins TRBV6-6 to TRBJ1-2; possible D gene TRBD1, 6 bases. V shed 0 bases and J shed 7 bases, with 12 bases lying between them. The germline gives CDR1 MNHNY, CDR2 SVGAGI (reference sequence). The CDR3 contains 14 residues. The DNA of the CDR3 is TGTGCCAGCAGTTACTCCGAACAGGGTAGTGGCTACACCTTC. Translation gives CASSYSEQGSGYTF.

The chain combines TRBV19 with TRBJ1-1; D unclear. The V end was cut by 5 bases, the J end by 5 bases, with 12 bases between. The CDR3 loop spans 13 amino acids. Germline CDR1 and CDR2: LNHDA and SQIVND (reference sequence). In DNA form, the CDR3 reads TGTGCCAGTAGTCCGTACTCGATTACTGAAGCTTTCTTT. As protein: CASSPYSITEAFF.

This chain uses TRBV6-5 with TRBJ1-2; 8 bases line up with TRBD1. The CDR3 has 15 residues. Germline V gives CDR1 MNHEY, CDR2 SVGAGI. The V gene end was trimmed by 5 bases and the J gene end by 1 base; junction bases not matched to a gene: 6. CDR3: CASSATGGDNYGYTF. DNA of the CDR3: TGTGCCAGCAGTGCCACAGGGGGAGATAACTATGGCTACACCTTC.